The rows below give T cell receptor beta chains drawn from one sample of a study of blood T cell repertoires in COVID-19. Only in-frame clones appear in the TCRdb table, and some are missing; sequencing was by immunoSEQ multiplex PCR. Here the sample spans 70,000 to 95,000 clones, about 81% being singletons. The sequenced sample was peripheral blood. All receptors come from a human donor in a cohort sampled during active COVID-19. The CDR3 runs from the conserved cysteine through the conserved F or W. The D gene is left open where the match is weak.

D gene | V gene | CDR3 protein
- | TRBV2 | CASREDRDKNIQYF
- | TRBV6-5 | CASSYSRNLNTEAFF
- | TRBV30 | CAWSVRSGRGGNQPQHF
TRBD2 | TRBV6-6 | CASSQGLAGVTGSSYNEQFF
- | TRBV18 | CASHTQGSYEQYF
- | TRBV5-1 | CASSLVGPENIQYF
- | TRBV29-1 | CSAEEQGNTEAFF
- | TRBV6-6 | CASSYGGEPQHF
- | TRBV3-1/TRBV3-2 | CASSQVRGLSNTEAFF
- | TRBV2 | CASVDLAPYEQYF
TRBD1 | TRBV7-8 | CASRSIRDRGRVNEQFF
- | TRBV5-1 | CASAPLGLSSGANVLTF
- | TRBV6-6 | CASSYGSNTEAFF